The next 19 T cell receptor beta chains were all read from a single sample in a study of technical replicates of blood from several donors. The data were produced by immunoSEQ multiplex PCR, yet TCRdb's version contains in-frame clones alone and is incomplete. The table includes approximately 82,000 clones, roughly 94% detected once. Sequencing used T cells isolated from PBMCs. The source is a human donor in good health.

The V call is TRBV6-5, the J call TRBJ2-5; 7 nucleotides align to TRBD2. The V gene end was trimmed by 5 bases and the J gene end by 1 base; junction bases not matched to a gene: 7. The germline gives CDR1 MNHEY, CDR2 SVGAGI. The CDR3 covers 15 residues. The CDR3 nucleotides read TGTGCCAGCAGTCGTCAGCGGGGCCTCCAAGAGACCCAGTACTTC. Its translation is CASSRQRGLQETQYF.

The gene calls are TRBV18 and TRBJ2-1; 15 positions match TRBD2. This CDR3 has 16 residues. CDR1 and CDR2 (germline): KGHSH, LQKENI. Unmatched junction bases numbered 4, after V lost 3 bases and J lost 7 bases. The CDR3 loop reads CASSPSGTSGRNEQFF. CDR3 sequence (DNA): TGTGCCAGCTCACCGTCCGGGACTAGCGGGAGGAATGAGCAGTTCTTC.

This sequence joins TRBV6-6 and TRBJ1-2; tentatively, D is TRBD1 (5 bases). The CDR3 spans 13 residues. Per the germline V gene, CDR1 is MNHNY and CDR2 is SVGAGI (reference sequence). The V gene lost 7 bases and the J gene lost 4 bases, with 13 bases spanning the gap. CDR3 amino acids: CASTSWGVYGYTF. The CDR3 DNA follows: TGTGCCAGCACCTCCTGGGGGGTCTATGGCTACACCTTC.

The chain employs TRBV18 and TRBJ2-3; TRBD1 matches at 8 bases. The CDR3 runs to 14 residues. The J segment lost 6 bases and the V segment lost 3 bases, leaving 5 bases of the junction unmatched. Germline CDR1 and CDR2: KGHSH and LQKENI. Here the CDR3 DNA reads TGTGCCAGCTCACCGGACAGGGTTCTGGATACGCAGTATTTT. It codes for CASSPDRVLDTQYF.

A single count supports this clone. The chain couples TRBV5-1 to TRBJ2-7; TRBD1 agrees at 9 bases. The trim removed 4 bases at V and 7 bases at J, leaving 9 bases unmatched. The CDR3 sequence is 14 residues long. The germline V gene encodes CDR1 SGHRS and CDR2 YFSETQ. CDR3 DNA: TGCGCCAGCAGCGGAGGACAGGGGACTGGGGAGCAGTACTTC. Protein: CASSGGQGTGEQYF.

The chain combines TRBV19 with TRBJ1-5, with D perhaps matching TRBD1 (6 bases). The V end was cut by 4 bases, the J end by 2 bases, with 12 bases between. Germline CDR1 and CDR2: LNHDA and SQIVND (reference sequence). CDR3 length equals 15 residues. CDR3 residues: CASSTRQEGNQPQHF. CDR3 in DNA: TGTGCCAGTAGTACGCGACAGGAAGGCAATCAGCCCCAGCATTTT.

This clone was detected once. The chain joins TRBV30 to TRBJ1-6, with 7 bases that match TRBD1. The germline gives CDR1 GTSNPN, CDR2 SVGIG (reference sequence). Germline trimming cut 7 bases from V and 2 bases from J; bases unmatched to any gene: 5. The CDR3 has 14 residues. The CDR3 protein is CAFNRGTYNSPLHF. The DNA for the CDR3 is TGTGCCTTCAACAGGGGAACCTATAATTCACCCCTCCACTTT.

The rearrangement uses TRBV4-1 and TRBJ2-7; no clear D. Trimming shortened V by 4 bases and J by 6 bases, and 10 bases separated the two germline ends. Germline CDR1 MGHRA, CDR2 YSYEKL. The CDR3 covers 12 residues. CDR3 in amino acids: CASSPAGGEQYF. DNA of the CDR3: TGCGCCAGCAGCCCCGCCGGCGGCGAGCAGTACTTC.

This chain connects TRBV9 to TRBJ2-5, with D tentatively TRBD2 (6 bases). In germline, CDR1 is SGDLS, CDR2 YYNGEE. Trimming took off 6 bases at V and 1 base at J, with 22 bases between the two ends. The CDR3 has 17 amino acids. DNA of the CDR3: TGTGCCAGCACACCTGGCCTTATCTTGGGGGGCCAAGAGACCCAGTACTTC. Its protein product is CASTPGLILGGQETQYF.

CDR3 amino acids: CASREEHQPQHF. In nucleotides, the CDR3 is TGTGCCAGCAGGGAGGAACATCAGCCCCAGCATTTT. The J gene is TRBJ1-5, the V gene TRBV28; no firm D call. The CDR3 has 12 amino acids. The V end was cut by 6 bases, the J end by 5 bases, with 8 bases between. In germline, CDR1 is MDHEN, CDR2 SYDVKM. Complete variable domain (other parts from reference TRBV28 and TRBJ1-5): DVKVTQSSRYLVKRTGEKVFLECVQDMDHENMFWYRQDPGLGLRLIYFSYDVKMKEKGDIPEGYSVSREKKERFSLILESASTNQTSMYLCASREEHQPQHFGDGTRLSIL.

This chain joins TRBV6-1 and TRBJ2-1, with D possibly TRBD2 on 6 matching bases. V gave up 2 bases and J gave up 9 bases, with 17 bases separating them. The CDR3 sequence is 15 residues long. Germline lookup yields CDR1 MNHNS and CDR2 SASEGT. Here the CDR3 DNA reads TGTGCCAGCAGTGAACTTGTGTCGGGAGTGGGTGAGCAGTTCTTC. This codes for CASSELVSGVGEQFF.

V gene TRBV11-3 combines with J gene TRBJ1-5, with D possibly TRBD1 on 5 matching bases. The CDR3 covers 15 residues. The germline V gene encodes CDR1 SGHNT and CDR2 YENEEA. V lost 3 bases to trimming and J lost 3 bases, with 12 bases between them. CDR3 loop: CASSFIRVVNQPQHF. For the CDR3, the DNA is TGTGCCAGCAGCTTTATCAGGGTGGTCAATCAGCCCCAGCATTTT.

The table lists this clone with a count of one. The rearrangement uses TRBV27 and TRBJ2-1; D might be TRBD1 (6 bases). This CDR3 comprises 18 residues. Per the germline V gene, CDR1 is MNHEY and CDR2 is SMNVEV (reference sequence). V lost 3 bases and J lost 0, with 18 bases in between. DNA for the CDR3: TGTGCCAGCAGTTTTTTCCGGGACAAGCTCCCCTCCTACAATGAGCAGTTCTTC. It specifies CASSFFRDKLPSYNEQFF.

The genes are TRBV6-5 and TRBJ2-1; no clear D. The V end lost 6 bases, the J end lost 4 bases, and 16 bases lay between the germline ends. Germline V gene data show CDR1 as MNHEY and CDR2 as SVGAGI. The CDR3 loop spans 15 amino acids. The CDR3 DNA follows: TGTGCCAGCAGCCAGCAGCTACCAGGATACAATGAGCAGTTCTTC. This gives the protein CASSQQLPGYNEQFF.

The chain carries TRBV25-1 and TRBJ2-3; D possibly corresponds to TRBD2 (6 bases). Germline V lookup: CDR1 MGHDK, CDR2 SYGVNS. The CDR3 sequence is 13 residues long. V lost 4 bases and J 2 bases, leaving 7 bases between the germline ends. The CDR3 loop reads CASSGDFTDTQYF. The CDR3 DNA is TGTGCCAGCAGTGGGGACTTCACAGATACGCAGTATTTT.

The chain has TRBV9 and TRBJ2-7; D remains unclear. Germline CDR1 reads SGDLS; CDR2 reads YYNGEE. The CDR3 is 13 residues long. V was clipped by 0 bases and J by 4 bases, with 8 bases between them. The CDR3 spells CASSVGAAYEQYF. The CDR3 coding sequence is TGTGCCAGCAGCGTAGGGGCCGCGTACGAGCAGTACTTC.

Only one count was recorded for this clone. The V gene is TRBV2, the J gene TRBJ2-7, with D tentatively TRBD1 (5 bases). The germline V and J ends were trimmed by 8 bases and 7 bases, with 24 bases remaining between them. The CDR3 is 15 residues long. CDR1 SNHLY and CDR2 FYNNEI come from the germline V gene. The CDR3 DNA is TGTGCCAGCCTAGGGATAGGGGCAGCGAAACAGGAGCAGTACTTC. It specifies CASLGIGAAKQEQYF.

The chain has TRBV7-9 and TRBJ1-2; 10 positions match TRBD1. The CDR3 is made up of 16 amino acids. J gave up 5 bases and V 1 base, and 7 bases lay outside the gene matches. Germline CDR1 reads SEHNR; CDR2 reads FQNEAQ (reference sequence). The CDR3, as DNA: TGTGCCAGCAGCTTAGTCGGGACAGGGGACTTGTATGGCTACACCTTC. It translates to CASSLVGTGDLYGYTF.

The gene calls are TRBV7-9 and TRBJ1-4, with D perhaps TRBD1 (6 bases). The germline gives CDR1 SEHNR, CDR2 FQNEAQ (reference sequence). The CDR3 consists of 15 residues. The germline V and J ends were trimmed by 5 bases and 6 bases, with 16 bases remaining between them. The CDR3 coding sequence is TGTGCCAGCAGCATTCCACAGGGATACGATGAAAAACTGTTTTTT. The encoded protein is CASSIPQGYDEKLFF.